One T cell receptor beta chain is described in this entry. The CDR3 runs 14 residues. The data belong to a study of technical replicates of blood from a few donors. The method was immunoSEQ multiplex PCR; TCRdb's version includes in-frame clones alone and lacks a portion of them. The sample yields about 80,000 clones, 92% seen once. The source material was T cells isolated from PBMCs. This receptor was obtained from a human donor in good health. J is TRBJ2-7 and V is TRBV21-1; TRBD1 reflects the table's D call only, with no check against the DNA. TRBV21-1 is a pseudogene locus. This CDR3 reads CASSTRDKFYEQYF. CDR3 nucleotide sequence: TGTGCCAGCAGCACCCGGGACAAGTTCTACGAGCAGTACTTC.